The sample holds a few counts of the clone carrying this T cell receptor (beta chain). The data are from a study of human T cells and chemical hapten exposure. As for time point: patch test 1, 2 weeks after DPC sensitization. Treatment here: therapeutic diphenylcyclopropenone sensitization with weekly scalp DPC. The CDR3 consists of 16 residues. The ends lost 3 bases at V and 5 bases at J; junction bases unmatched: 10. Germline V gene data show CDR1 as SEHNR and CDR2 as FQNEAQ (reference sequence). TCRdb itself ran the RACE reads through MiXCR, one entry per CDR3 protein. This table has some 340,000 distinct CDR3 sequences, about 7% appearing once.

The TCR was taken from a woman between 18 and 29 years old with alopecia areata. Some clones in this sample may be carry-over from other donors' samples. This sample comprised whole blood, obtained in connection with sensitization to the hapten diphenylcyclopropenone (DPC). V gene TRBV7-9 combines with J gene TRBJ2-5; 9 bases are a match to TRBD1. DNA for the CDR3: TGTGCCAGCAGCTTGGTGGGGACAGGGACGATGGAGACCCAGTACTTC. Amino acids: CASSLVGTGTMETQYF.